A single sample is the source of the 21 T cell receptor beta chains below, sequenced in a study of blood T cell repertoires in COVID-19. Profiled with immunoSEQ multiplex PCR; TCRdb holds only in-frame clones, not every one. The repertoire includes 55,000 to 70,000 clones, approximately 80% of them detected once, and roughly 21% sits in the top ten. The sample taken for sequencing was peripheral blood. These receptors all stem from a human donor in a cohort sampled during active COVID-19.

This sequence joins TRBV19 and TRBJ1-2, with a weak D call TRBD1 (6 bases). The CDR3 loop spans 14 amino acids. CDR1 is LNHDA, CDR2 SQIVND, per germline (reference sequence). V was clipped by 9 bases and J by 4 bases, with 18 bases between them. In DNA form, the CDR3 reads TGTGCCAGCACGGCGAGCGGGGGCGGCTATGGCTACACCTTC. Encoded protein: CASTASGGGYGYTF.

The genes are TRBV28 and TRBJ2-7, with 8 bases matching TRBD2. Germline assignment: CDR1 MDHEN and CDR2 SYDVKM. The CDR3 covers 16 residues. J lost 4 bases, V lost 3 bases, and 11 bases had no gene match. In DNA form, the CDR3 reads TGTGCCAGCAGTTTTTCGGGGGGGGACCCCGGGTACGAGCAGTACTTC. Translated, it gives CASSFSGGDPGYEQYF.

The CDR3 nucleotides are TGTGCCAGCAGCTATAGCGGGAGTGTCACAGATACGCAGTATTTT. It specifies CASSYSGSVTDTQYF. V gene TRBV7-9 combines with J gene TRBJ2-3; the match to TRBD2 covers 9 bases. J lost 2 bases, V lost 4 bases, and 4 bases had no gene match. Germline V CDR1 and CDR2: SEHNR, FQNEAQ (reference sequence). The CDR3 contains 15 residues.

The chain has TRBV3-1 (or the pseudogene TRBV3-2) and TRBJ2-3, with 10 nucleotides matching TRBD2. CDR3 length: 15 residues. The ends lost 3 bases at V and 6 bases at J; junction bases unmatched: 6. In germline, CDR1 is LGHDT, CDR2 YNNKEL (reference sequence). As DNA, the CDR3 is TGTGCCAGCAGCCACAGCGGGGGGGCCGGGGATACGCAGTATTTT. Translation gives CASSHSGGAGDTQYF.

This clone appeared a single time. This chain links TRBV6-5 with TRBJ1-1; possible D gene TRBD1, 5 bases. CDR3 length equals 14 residues. Germline CDR1 reads MNHEY; CDR2 reads SVGAGI. V shed 11 bases and J shed 4 bases, with 20 bases lying between them. The CDR3 region has the DNA TGTGCCGGCGGGGTCTCAGGGCGGGGCACTGAAGCTTTCTTT. It specifies CAGGVSGRGTEAFF.

The gene calls are TRBV5-6 and TRBJ2-7, with 8 bases matching TRBD2. The germline CDR1 and CDR2 sequences are SGHDT and YYEEEE. There are 14 residues in the CDR3. The V segment lost 4 bases and the J segment 0 bases; nucleotides outside the gene matches: 3. The DNA for the CDR3 is TGTGCCAGCAGCCCGGGACTAGACTCCTACGAGCAGTACTTC. This translates into CASSPGLDSYEQYF.

This chain links TRBV6-6 with TRBJ1-5; D gene ambiguous. Per germline, CDR1 MNHNY and CDR2 SVGAGI (reference sequence). The CDR3 covers 14 residues. Between the trimmed V and J ends, which lost 8 bases and 1 base, there was a span of 12 bases. The CDR3 nucleotides read TGTGCCAGCGCGGGAACAGCCAGCAATCAGCCCCAGCATTTT. Encoded protein: CASAGTASNQPQHF.

This clone showed up just once. The rearrangement uses TRBV11-2 and TRBJ2-7; 7 bases agree with TRBD2. The germline gives CDR1 SGHAT, CDR2 FQNNGV. The CDR3 spans 15 residues. The V gene end was trimmed by 5 bases and the J gene end by 2 bases; junction bases not matched to a gene: 9. The CDR3, as DNA: TGTGCCAGCAGCCCAGGGCTAGCGGAGACCTACGAGCAGTACTTC. Protein sequence: CASSPGLAETYEQYF.

CDR3 in DNA: TGTGCCAGCACCACCCACCGACTGTCTCTAATTTCGGAGACCCAGTACTTC. It codes for CASTTHRLSLISETQYF. J is TRBJ2-5 and V is TRBV5-6; D not certain. Germline V gene sequence: CDR1 SGHDT, CDR2 YYEEEE. The CDR3 sequence is 17 residues long. V was pared by 6 bases and J by 5 bases, with 26 bases between.

The gene calls are TRBV30 and TRBJ1-6; 9 bases match TRBD1. Germline lookup yields CDR1 GTSNPN and CDR2 SVGIG (reference sequence). V lost 0 bases and J lost 7; bases outside the gene matches: 1. This CDR3 has 14 residues. The CDR3 here is CAWSVGTGNSPLHF. CDR3 DNA: TGTGCCTGGAGTGTAGGGACAGGGAATTCACCCCTCCACTTT.

This clone was picked up one time. V usage is TRBV10-3 and J usage is TRBJ2-3; 7 bases match TRBD1. With 5 bases clipped from V and 4 bases from J, the junction kept 0 bases outside the gene matches. The germline gives CDR1 ENHRY, CDR2 SYGVKD. The CDR3 is made up of 12 amino acids. CDR3: CAISRGPDTQYF. In DNA form, the CDR3 reads TGTGCCATCAGTAGGGGGCCAGATACGCAGTATTTT.

The rearrangement links TRBV20-1 to TRBJ2-7; 8 bases align to TRBD2. Germline V CDR1 and CDR2: DFQATT, SNEGSKA (reference sequence). J was trimmed by 1 base and V by 3 bases; bases with no gene match: 2. This CDR3 has 13 residues. Here the CDR3 DNA reads TGCAGTGCTAGTCGGGGGGGTTCCTACGAGCAGTACTTC. Protein sequence: CSASRGGSYEQYF.

The chain employs TRBV3-1 (or the pseudogene TRBV3-2) and TRBJ2-3; a possible D gene is TRBD2 (5 bases). In germline, CDR1 is LGHDT, CDR2 YNNKEL (reference sequence). CDR3 length: 14 residues. V was shortened by 0 bases and J by 3 bases, with 7 bases between the two germline ends. CDR3 amino acids: CASSQEGLTDTQYF. For the CDR3, the DNA is TGTGCCAGCAGCCAAGAAGGACTTACAGATACGCAGTATTTT.

The chain's CDR3 is CASSPTGENTEAFF. CDR3 in DNA: TGTGCCAGCAGCCCAACAGGGGAGAACACTGAAGCTTTCTTT. This sequence joins TRBV3-1 (or the pseudogene TRBV3-2) and TRBJ1-1; TRBD1 matches 7 bases. With V trimmed by 4 bases and J by 1 base, 3 bases remained unmatched. This CDR3 contains 14 residues. The germline V gene has CDR1 LGHDT and CDR2 YNNKEL (reference sequence).

V is TRBV7-9 and J is TRBJ2-6, with D tentatively TRBD1 (7 bases). The germline gives CDR1 SEHNR, CDR2 FQNEAQ (reference sequence). Trimming pared 3 bases from V and 0 bases from J, leaving 12 bases between. CDR3 size: 17 residues. DNA for the CDR3: TGTGCCAGCAGCTTTGCAGGGGGAGGCTCTGGGGCCAACGTCCTGACTTTC. Amino acids: CASSFAGGGSGANVLTF.

This clone was seen once. The chain has TRBV18 and TRBJ2-5, with 7 nucleotides matching TRBD1. The CDR3 has 15 amino acids. V was pared by 1 base and J by 3 bases, with 5 bases of the junction left unmatched. Per the germline V gene, CDR1 is KGHSH and CDR2 is LQKENI. Written as DNA, the CDR3 is TGTGCCAGCTCACCACTAACAGGGGTGGAAGAGACCCAGTACTTC. Translating gives CASSPLTGVEETQYF.

This clone was picked up many times. The chain carries TRBV4-2 and TRBJ2-7; weak D call: TRBD1 (6 bases). The CDR3 loop spans 15 amino acids. Per germline, CDR1 LGHNA and CDR2 YNFKEQ. V was shortened by 0 bases and J by 3 bases, with 12 bases between the two germline ends. The CDR3: CASSQDGARGYEQYF. CDR3 in DNA: TGTGCCAGCAGCCAAGATGGGGCCAGGGGCTACGAGCAGTACTTC.

The genes are TRBV5-1 and TRBJ2-5; 9 nucleotides align to TRBD2. J was trimmed by 3 bases and V by 4 bases; bases with no gene match: 4. CDR3 length: 14 amino acids. CDR1 SGHRS and CDR2 YFSETQ come from the germline V gene. The CDR3 sequence is CASSTSSGEETQYF. The CDR3 DNA follows: TGCGCCAGCAGCACTTCTAGCGGGGAAGAGACCCAGTACTTC.

As DNA, the CDR3 is TGCGCCAGCAGCCCTAGACAGGGTTCGGATGGCTACACCTTC. This sequence encodes CASSPRQGSDGYTF. This chain links TRBV4-1 with TRBJ1-2; 7 bases agree with TRBD1. After removal of 4 bases from V and 6 bases from J, the junction contained 8 bases not matched to a gene. The CDR3 contains 14 residues. From germline, CDR1 is MGHRA and CDR2 YSYEKL.

Points on this clone: One junction end disagrees with the germline gene, perhaps due to a read error. J is TRBJ2-7 and V is TRBV2, with a possible D match to TRBD2 (5 bases). Germline-derived CDR1 and CDR2 are SNHLY and FYNNEI. The CDR3 is made up of 12 amino acids. The CDR3, as DNA: TGTGCCAGCAGTGAGCGTCGAGGGAGCGAAAACTTC. Translating it yields CASSERRGSENF.

The chain combines TRBV11-2 with TRBJ2-2; D gene ambiguous. The V gene lost 8 bases and the J gene lost 5 bases, with 9 bases spanning the gap. The CDR3 has 12 amino acids. CDR1 SGHAT and CDR2 FQNNGV come from the germline V gene. CDR3 sequence reads: CASPTGTGELFF. As DNA, the CDR3 is TGTGCCAGCCCAACCGGGACCGGGGAGCTGTTTTTT.